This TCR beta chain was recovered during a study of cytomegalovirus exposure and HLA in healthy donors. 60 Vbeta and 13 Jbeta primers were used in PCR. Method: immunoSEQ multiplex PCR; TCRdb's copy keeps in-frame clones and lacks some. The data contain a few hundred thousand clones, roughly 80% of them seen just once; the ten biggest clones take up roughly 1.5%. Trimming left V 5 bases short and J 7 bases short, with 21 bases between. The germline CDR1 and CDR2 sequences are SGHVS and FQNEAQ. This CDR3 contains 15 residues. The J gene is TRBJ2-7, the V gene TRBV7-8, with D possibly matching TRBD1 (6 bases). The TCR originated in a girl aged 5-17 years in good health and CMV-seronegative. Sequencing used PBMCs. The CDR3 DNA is TGTGCCAGCAGCCCCAGAGGGGCAGGGGTGGGGGAGCAGTACTTC. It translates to CASSPRGAGVGEQYF.